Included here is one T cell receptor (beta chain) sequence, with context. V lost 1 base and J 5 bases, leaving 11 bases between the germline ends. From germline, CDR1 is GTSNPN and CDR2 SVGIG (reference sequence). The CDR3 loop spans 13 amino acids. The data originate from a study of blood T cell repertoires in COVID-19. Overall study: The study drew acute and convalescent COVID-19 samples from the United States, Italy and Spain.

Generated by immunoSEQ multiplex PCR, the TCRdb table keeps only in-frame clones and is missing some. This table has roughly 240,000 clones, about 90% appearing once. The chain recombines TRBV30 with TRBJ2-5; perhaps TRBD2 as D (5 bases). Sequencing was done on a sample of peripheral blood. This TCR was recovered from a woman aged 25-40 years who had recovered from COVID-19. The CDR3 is CAWSGPEGETQYF. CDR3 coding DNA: TGTGCCTGGAGTGGTCCCGAGGGTGAGACCCAGTACTTC.